This T cell receptor beta chain was identified during a study of CD4 T cells in relation to SARS-CoV-2 and coronaviruses. In regard to this clone: The antigen remains unidentified.

Trimming took 2 bases from V and 0 from J, leaving 11 bases between them. This CDR3 spans 16 amino acids. Germline CDR1 and CDR2: MNHEY and SVGEGT. Sequenced by immunoSEQ multiplex PCR; TCRdb stores in-frame clones only, minus some. The sample lists about 36,000 clones, around 80% occurring once. The chain carries TRBV6-2 or TRBV6-3 and TRBJ1-5; D not resolved. The source is an adult with COVID-19. Sequenced material: memory CD4+ T cells from PBMCs, cultured in vitro. Here the CDR3 reads CASSYVSGFSNQPQHF. CDR3 bases: TGTGCCAGCAGTTACGTGTCGGGGTTTAGCAATCAGCCCCAGCATTTT.